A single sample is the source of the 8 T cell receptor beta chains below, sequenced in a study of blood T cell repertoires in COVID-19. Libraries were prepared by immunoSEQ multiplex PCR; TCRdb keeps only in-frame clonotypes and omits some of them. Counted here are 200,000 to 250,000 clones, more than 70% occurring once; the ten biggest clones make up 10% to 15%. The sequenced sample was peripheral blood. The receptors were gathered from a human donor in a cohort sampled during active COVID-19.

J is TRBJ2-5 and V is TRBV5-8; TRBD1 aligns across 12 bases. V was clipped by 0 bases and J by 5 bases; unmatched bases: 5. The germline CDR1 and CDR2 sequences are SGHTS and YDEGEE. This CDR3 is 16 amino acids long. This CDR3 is CASSLGDRGLKETQYF. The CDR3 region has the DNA TGTGCCAGCAGCTTGGGGGACAGGGGGCTCAAGGAGACCCAGTACTTC.

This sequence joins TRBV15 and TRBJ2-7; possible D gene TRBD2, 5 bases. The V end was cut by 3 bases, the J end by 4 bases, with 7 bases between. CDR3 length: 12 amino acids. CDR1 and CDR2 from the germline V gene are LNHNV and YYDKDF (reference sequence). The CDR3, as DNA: TGTGCCACCAGCAGGGACTTTTACGAGCAGTACTTC. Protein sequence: CATSRDFYEQYF.

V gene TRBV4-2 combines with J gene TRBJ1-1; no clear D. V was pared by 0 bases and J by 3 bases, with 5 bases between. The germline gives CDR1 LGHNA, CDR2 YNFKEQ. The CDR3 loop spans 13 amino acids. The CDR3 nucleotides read TGTGCCAGCAGCCAAGATCTTGACACTGAAGCTTTCTTT. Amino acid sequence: CASSQDLDTEAFF.

CDR3 DNA sequence: TGTGCCAGCATCTCGACAGGAAACTATGGCTACACCTTC. It codes for CASISTGNYGYTF. The chain uses TRBV12-3 or TRBV12-4 and TRBJ1-2; possible D gene TRBD1, 6 bases. V lost 7 bases and J 2 bases, leaving 11 bases between the germline ends. The CDR3 is 13 amino acids.

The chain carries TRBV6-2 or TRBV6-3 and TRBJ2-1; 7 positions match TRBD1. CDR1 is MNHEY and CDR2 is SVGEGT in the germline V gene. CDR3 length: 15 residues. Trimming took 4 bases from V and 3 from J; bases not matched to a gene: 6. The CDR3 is CASSSSWTGYNEQFF. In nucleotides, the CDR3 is TGTGCCAGCAGTTCCTCGTGGACAGGCTACAATGAGCAGTTCTTC.

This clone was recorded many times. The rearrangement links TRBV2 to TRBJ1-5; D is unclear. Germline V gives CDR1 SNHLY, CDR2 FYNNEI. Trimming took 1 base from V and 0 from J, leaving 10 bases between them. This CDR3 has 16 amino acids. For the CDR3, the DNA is TGTGCCAGCAGTGAAGGGGAGGAGGTTAGCAATCAGCCCCAGCATTTT. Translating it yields CASSEGEEVSNQPQHF.

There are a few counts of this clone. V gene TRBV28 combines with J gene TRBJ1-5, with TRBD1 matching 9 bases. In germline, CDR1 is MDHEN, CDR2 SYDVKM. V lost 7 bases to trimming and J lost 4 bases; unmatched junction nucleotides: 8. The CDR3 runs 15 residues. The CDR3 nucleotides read TGTGCCAGCACCCGGACAGGGGCTGGGAATCAGCCCCAGCATTTT. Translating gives CASTRTGAGNQPQHF.

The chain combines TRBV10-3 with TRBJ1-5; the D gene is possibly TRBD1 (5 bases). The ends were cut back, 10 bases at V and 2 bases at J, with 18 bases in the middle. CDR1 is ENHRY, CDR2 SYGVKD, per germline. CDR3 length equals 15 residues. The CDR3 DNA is TGTGCCACCCTAGGGGAGGGTAGGGGCAATCAGCCCCAGCATTTT. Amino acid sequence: CATLGEGRGNQPQHF.